Listed below are T cell receptor beta chains from one sample, sequenced in a study of beta chain features in type 1 diabetes. Assay used: immunoSEQ multiplex PCR; TCRdb lists only in-frame clones, some missing. The data show 30,000 or so clones, with around three fifths seen just once and 2% to 2.5% held by the top ten. Source material: Tregs from blood. These receptors were taken from a woman in her 30s with type 1 diabetes. The CDR3 runs from the conserved cysteine through the conserved F or W.

V gene: TRBV4-1
J gene: TRBJ2-1
CDR3 protein: CASRGRGAPYNEQFF

V gene: TRBV18
J gene: TRBJ1-1
CDR3 protein: CASSPPGQRVSVSEAFF

V gene: TRBV7-6
J gene: TRBJ2-3
CDR3 protein: CASSRREDTQYF

V gene: TRBV19
J gene: TRBJ1-1
CDR3 protein: CASNWGEAAAAFF

V gene: TRBV5-5
J gene: TRBJ2-7
CDR3 protein: CASSLRTSGSVYEQYF

V gene: TRBV10-3
J gene: TRBJ1-1
CDR3 protein: CAISEDRGRRAFF

V gene: TRBV25-1
J gene: TRBJ2-7
CDR3 protein: CASSEYNEQYF

V gene: TRBV28
J gene: TRBJ1-3
CDR3 protein: CASRERGLRGNTIYF

V gene: TRBV11-3
J gene: TRBJ1-2
CDR3 protein: CASSLQGAGGYTF

V gene: TRBV5-1
J gene: TRBJ2-2
CDR3 protein: CASSWAGNTGELFF

V gene: TRBV27
J gene: TRBJ2-3
CDR3 protein: CASSRTSGRDASTDTQYF

V gene: TRBV7-9
J gene: TRBJ2-7
CDR3 protein: CASSSGLAGEVHEQYF

V gene: TRBV19
J gene: TRBJ2-1
CDR3 protein: CASSMKGGLYNEQFF

V gene: TRBV7-2
J gene: TRBJ1-2
CDR3 protein: CASSSDYGYTF

V gene: TRBV6-1
J gene: TRBJ2-1
CDR3 protein: CASSAFDEQFF

V gene: TRBV11-2
J gene: TRBJ2-7
CDR3 protein: CASSLQAAYEQYF

V gene: TRBV2
J gene: TRBJ1-5
CDR3 protein: CASSFGQGSNQPQHF

V gene: TRBV29-1
J gene: TRBJ1-2
CDR3 protein: CSAGTGLNYGYTF

V gene: TRBV6-5
J gene: TRBJ1-3
CDR3 protein: CASSPGQGSGNTIYF

V gene: TRBV9
J gene: TRBJ2-1
CDR3 protein: CASRPGTTPNEQFF

V gene: TRBV5-5
J gene: TRBJ2-5
CDR3 protein: CASSWGGLATGGSQYF

V gene: TRBV5-1
J gene: TRBJ2-7
CDR3 protein: CASSLTGYEQYF

V gene: TRBV11-2
J gene: TRBJ1-6
CDR3 protein: CASSPGRVGSPLHF

V gene: TRBV9
J gene: TRBJ1-5
CDR3 protein: CASSEGVGDQPQHF

V gene: TRBV27
J gene: TRBJ2-1
CDR3 protein: CASNHAAGPYNEQFF

V gene: TRBV27
J gene: TRBJ2-6
CDR3 protein: CASSLYGRAAGANVLTF